The clone carrying this TCR beta chain has a count of ten or more. The time point here: pre-sensitization, week 0. The sample's treatment: therapeutic diphenylcyclopropenone sensitization with weekly scalp DPC. The data derive from a study of human T cells and chemical hapten exposure. The CDR3 is 13 amino acids. Trimming left V 10 bases short and J 8 bases short, with 15 bases between. Germline V gene sequence: CDR1 SGHTA, CDR2 FQGNSA. For the library, individual cDNA molecules each received unique molecular identifiers. TCRdb re-derived calls from the RACE reads in MiXCR, one entry per CDR3 protein. The table has around 350,000 distinct CDR3 sequences, approximately 5.8% seen once; the top ten hold 7% to 10%.

The receptor was derived from a woman aged 18 to 35 with alopecia areata. Some clones in this sample may be carry-over from other donors' samples. The rearrangement joins TRBV7-2 to TRBJ1-6; D not certain. The sample in question was whole blood, obtained in connection with sensitization to the hapten diphenylcyclopropenone (DPC). The CDR3 DNA follows: TGTGCCATACCACCGACACCGGATTCACCCCTCCACTTT. It translates to CAIPPTPDSPLHF.